This T cell receptor (beta chain) was retrieved from a study of blood T cell repertoires in COVID-19. Authors' data handling: Cell counts per sample came from amplifying reference gene primers. TCRdb's table, derived via immunoSEQ multiplex PCR, lists solely in-frame clones and lacks some. V, J and clone size reflect that table, while D and trimming were determined from the DNA. Of about 190,000 clones listed, approximately 80% were seen once; the top ten hold roughly 12%. This clone was detected a few times. Material: peripheral blood. The receptor was derived from a woman aged 50 to 65 with acute or convalescent COVID-19.

The CDR3: CASSLRQGSIYGYTF. CDR3 DNA sequence: TGTGCCAGCAGCTTAAGACAGGGATCGATCTATGGCTACACCTTC. The V and J genes are TRBV7-2 and TRBJ1-2; 7 bases are a match to TRBD1. The V gene's germline CDR1 is SGHTA and CDR2 FQGNSA. V trimming: 2 bases; J trimming: 4 bases; junction bases outside the gene matches: 7. The CDR3 is made up of 15 amino acids.